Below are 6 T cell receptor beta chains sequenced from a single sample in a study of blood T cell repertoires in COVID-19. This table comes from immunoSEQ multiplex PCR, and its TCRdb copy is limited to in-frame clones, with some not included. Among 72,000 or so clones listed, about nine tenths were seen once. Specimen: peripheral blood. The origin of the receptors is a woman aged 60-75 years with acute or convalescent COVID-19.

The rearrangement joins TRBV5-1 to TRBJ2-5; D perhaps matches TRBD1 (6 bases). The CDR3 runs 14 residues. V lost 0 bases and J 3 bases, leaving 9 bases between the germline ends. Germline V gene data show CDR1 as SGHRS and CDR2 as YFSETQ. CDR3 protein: CASSLEAGEETQYF. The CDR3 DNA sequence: TGCGCCAGCAGCTTGGAGGCAGGGGAAGAGACCCAGTACTTC. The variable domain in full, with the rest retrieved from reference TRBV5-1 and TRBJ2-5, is KAGVTQTPRYLIKTRGQQVTLSCSPISGHRSVSWYQQTPGQGLQFLFEYFSETQRNKGNFPGRFSGRQFSNSRSEMNVSTLELGDSALYLCASSLEAGEETQYFGPGTRLLVL.

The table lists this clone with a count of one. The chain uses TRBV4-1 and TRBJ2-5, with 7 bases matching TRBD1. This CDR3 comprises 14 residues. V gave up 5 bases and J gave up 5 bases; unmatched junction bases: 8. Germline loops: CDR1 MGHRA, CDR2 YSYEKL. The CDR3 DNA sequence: TGCGCCAGCAGCGCCGGGACAGCCTTGGAGACCCAGTACTTC. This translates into CASSAGTALETQYF.

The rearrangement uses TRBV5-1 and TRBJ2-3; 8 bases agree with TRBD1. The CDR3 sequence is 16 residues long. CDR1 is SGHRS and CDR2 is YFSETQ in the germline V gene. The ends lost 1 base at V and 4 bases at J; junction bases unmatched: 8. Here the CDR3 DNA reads TGCGCCAGCAGCTTGCCGACAGGGGATGGCGCAGATACGCAGTATTTT. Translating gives CASSLPTGDGADTQYF.

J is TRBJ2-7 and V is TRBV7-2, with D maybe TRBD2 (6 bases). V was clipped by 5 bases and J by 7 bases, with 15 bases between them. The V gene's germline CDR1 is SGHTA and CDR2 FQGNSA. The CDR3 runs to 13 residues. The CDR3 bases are TGTGCCAGCAGCCCCGGGACTCTGCTGGAGCAGTACTTC. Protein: CASSPGTLLEQYF.

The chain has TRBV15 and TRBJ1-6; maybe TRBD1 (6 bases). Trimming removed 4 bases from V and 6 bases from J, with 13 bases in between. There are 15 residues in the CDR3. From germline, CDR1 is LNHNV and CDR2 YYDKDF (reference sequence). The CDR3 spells CATSTRDKPNSPLHF. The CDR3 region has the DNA TGTGCCACCAGCACCCGGGACAAACCTAATTCACCCCTCCACTTT. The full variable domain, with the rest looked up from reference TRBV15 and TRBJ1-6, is DAMVIQNPRYQVTQFGKPVTLSCSQTLNHNVMYWYQQKSSQAPKLLFHYYDKDFNNEADTPDNFQSRRPNTSFCFLDIRSPGLGDTAMYLCATSTRDKPNSPLHFGNGTRLTVT.

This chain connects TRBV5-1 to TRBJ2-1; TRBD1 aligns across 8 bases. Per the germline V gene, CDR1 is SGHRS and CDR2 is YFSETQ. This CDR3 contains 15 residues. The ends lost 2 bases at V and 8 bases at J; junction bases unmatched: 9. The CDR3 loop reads CASSLVGDRGDEQFF. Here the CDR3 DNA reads TGCGCCAGCAGCTTAGTCGGAGACAGGGGCGATGAGCAGTTCTTC.